The 21 T cell receptor beta chains below come from one sample, sequenced in a study of human T cells and chemical hapten exposure. TCRdb passed the RACE reads through MiXCR, listing each CDR3 protein once. The table has roughly 120,000 distinct CDR3 sequences, approximately 9.5% seen once. Time point defined: healthy volunteer bleed at 2 weeks. Total RNA was extracted from unfractionated whole blood. Specimen: whole blood. The source is a male donor in good health. Some clones in this sample may be carry-over from other donors' samples.

The gene calls are TRBV5-4 and TRBJ2-2; D not certain. Germline CDR1 is SGHNT and CDR2 is YYREEE (reference sequence). The CDR3 loop spans 15 amino acids. With 0 bases removed from V and 1 base from J, the gap between germline ends came to 7 bases. In DNA form, the CDR3 reads TGTGCCAGCAGCTTGGGATCCGAGAACACCGGGGAGCTGTTTTTT. Translating it yields CASSLGSENTGELFF.

This clonotype has just a few counts. The chain combines TRBV27 with TRBJ2-1, with D maybe TRBD2 (6 bases). Trimming took off 8 bases at V and 4 bases at J, with 9 bases between the two ends. The CDR3 has 12 amino acids. The germline CDR1 and CDR2 sequences are MNHEY and SMNVEV (reference sequence). The CDR3 region has the DNA TGTGCCAGCGCGGGACCATACAATGAGCAGTTCTTC. It codes for CASAGPYNEQFF.

The chain links TRBV6-2 or TRBV6-3 to TRBJ2-2; D is ambiguous. The CDR3 length is 13 residues. CDR1 is MNHEY and CDR2 is SVGEGT in the germline V gene. V was shortened by 2 bases and J by 5 bases, with 6 bases between the two germline ends. CDR3 loop: CASSYAPTGELFF. CDR3 nucleotide sequence: TGTGCCAGCAGTTACGCACCAACCGGGGAGCTGTTTTTT.

The V call is TRBV20-1, the J call TRBJ2-7; TRBD1 matches at 11 bases. V was pared by 6 bases and J by 4 bases, with 5 bases of the junction left unmatched. Germline V CDR1 and CDR2: DFQATT, SNEGSKA (reference sequence). The CDR3 consists of 13 residues. The CDR3 region has the DNA TGCAGTGCCGCGGACAGGGGGCTTTACGAGCAGTACTTC. Translated, it gives CSAADRGLYEQYF.

This chain uses TRBV27 with TRBJ1-5; D call uncertain. With 6 bases removed from V and 4 bases from J, the gap between germline ends came to 10 bases. This CDR3 has 13 residues. From germline, CDR1 is MNHEY and CDR2 SMNVEV (reference sequence). DNA for the CDR3: TGTGCCAGCAGCCCATACAAGAATCAGCCCCAGCATTTT. It translates to CASSPYKNQPQHF.

J is TRBJ2-1 and V is TRBV12-3 or TRBV12-4; TRBD1 agrees at 8 bases. V lost 7 bases to trimming and J lost 8 bases; unmatched junction nucleotides: 10. This CDR3 has 14 amino acids. The DNA for the CDR3 is TGTGCCAGCATAGCCCCGGACAGGGTGGATGAGCAGTTCTTC. Translated: CASIAPDRVDEQFF.

The J gene is TRBJ2-7, the V gene TRBV27; tentative D call: TRBD1 (6 bases). V shed 7 bases and J shed 4 bases, with 17 bases lying between them. Germline V gene sequence: CDR1 MNHEY, CDR2 SMNVEV (reference sequence). CDR3 length: 14 residues. CDR3 bases: TGTGCCAGCAACCCCCGTGGCAGGGGTTACGAGCAGTACTTC. Translation gives CASNPRGRGYEQYF.

This clonotype was seen many times. J is TRBJ1-2 and V is TRBV9, with D possibly matching TRBD1 (5 bases). Germline CDR1 is SGDLS and CDR2 is YYNGEE. This CDR3 spans 15 amino acids. Trimming took off 0 bases at V and 6 bases at J, with 15 bases between the two ends. Written as DNA, the CDR3 is TGTGCCAGCAGCGTAGGGGGGTCGAGGTCGGATGGCTACACCTTC. Translated: CASSVGGSRSDGYTF. Full variable domain (outside the CDR3, taken from reference TRBV9 and TRBJ1-2): DSGVTQTPKHLITATGQRVTLRCSPRSGDLSVYWYQQSLDQGLQFLIQYYNGEERAKGNILERFSAQQFPDLHSELNLSSLELGDSALYFCASSVGGSRSDGYTFGSGTRLTVV.

CDR3 amino acids: CASSQPRGANVLTF. CDR3 DNA sequence: TGTGCCAGCAGCCAGCCCCGTGGGGCCAACGTCCTGACTTTC. The chain is built from TRBV5-4 and TRBJ2-6; D uncertain. The germline CDR1 and CDR2 sequences are SGHNT and YYREEE (reference sequence). Between the trimmed V and J ends, which lost 4 bases and 3 bases, there was a span of 8 bases. The CDR3 is made up of 14 amino acids.

The chain links TRBV12-3 or TRBV12-4 to TRBJ2-5; no clear D. Between the trimmed V and J ends, which lost 1 base and 9 bases, there was a span of 15 bases. CDR3 length: 14 amino acids. For the CDR3, the DNA is TGTGCCAGCAGTTTAGATGGGAAAAGAGACCCCCAGTACTTC. It encodes CASSLDGKRDPQYF.

This clonotype was counted a few times. This chain links TRBV7-2 with TRBJ2-7, with 7 bases lining up with TRBD2. V dropped 5 bases and J dropped 4; count of bases not matched to a gene: 14. CDR3 length equals 16 residues. CDR1 and CDR2 (germline): SGHTA, FQGNSA. Written as DNA, the CDR3 is TGTGCCAGCAGCCCCGGCAAAGAGTGGCGGGAGTACGAGCAGTACTTC. This codes for CASSPGKEWREYEQYF. Filled out from reference TRBV7-2 and TRBJ2-7, the complete variable domain reads GAGVSQSPSNKVTEKGKDVELRCDPISGHTALYWYRQSLGQGLEFLIYFQGNSAPDKSGLPSDRFSAERTGGSVSTLTIQRTQQEDSAVYLCASSPGKEWREYEQYFGPGTRLTVT.

In this sample, this clonotype turned up a few times. V gene TRBV7-9 combines with J gene TRBJ2-3, with 14 bases identical to TRBD2. The CDR3 loop spans 22 amino acids. Germline CDR1 reads SEHNR; CDR2 reads FQNEAQ (reference sequence). Trimming removed 5 bases from V and 0 bases from J; junction bases left unmatched: 19. CDR3 nucleotides: TGTGCCAGCAGCCGAAACTGGCCGGGACTAGCGGGGGCCGATTCTAGCACAGATACGCAGTATTTT. This encodes CASSRNWPGLAGADSSTDTQYF.

This clonotype was recorded a few times. This rearrangement joins TRBV7-3 to TRBJ1-2, with a possible D match to TRBD1 (6 bases). This CDR3 contains 13 residues. Between the trimmed V and J ends, which lost 5 bases and 4 bases, there was a span of 11 bases. The germline CDR1 and CDR2 sequences are SGHTA and FQGTGA. This CDR3 reads CASSTGGGYGYTF. In DNA, the CDR3 is TGTGCCAGCAGCACCGGAGGGGGCTATGGCTACACCTTC.

This chain links TRBV25-1 with TRBJ1-6; TRBD1 agrees at 7 bases. The CDR3 is 15 amino acids. Germline trimming cut 6 bases from V and 10 bases from J; bases unmatched to any gene: 12. Germline V gene sequence: CDR1 MGHDK, CDR2 SYGVNS. The CDR3, as DNA: TGTGCCAGCAGGGAGTTGACAGGGACCGCCTCACCCCTCCACTTT. Residues: CASRELTGTASPLHF.

This CDR3 is CASSIKNTEAFF. Written as DNA, the CDR3 is TGTGCCAGCAGTATCAAGAACACTGAAGCTTTCTTT. This chain uses TRBV6-1 with TRBJ1-1; D unresolved. With 5 bases removed from V and 1 base from J, the gap between germline ends came to 5 bases. Germline V gene data show CDR1 as MNHNS and CDR2 as SASEGT. The CDR3 runs 12 residues.

This clonotype was detected ten times or more. The genes are TRBV11-2 and TRBJ2-3; 9 bases are shared with TRBD1. This CDR3 spans 15 amino acids. J gave up 3 bases and V 4 bases, and 5 bases lay outside the gene matches. Germline assignment: CDR1 SGHAT and CDR2 FQNNGV. CDR3 sequence reads: CASSYRGPGTDTQYF. CDR3 DNA sequence: TGTGCCAGCAGCTACAGGGGGCCTGGGACAGATACGCAGTATTTT.

The table lists this clonotype with a few counts. The V and J genes are TRBV6-2 or TRBV6-3 and TRBJ2-3; 15 nucleotides line up with TRBD2. The CDR3 spans 15 residues. V lost 6 bases to trimming and J lost 7 bases; unmatched junction nucleotides: 5. From germline, CDR1 is MNHEY and CDR2 SVGEGT. CDR3: CASSAGTSGGNTQYF. The CDR3 coding sequence is TGTGCCAGCAGCGCCGGGACTAGCGGGGGGAATACGCAGTATTTT.

V gene TRBV6-1 combines with J gene TRBJ2-3; D perhaps matches TRBD1 (6 bases). This CDR3 region has 16 residues. Trimming pared 2 bases from V and 1 base from J, leaving 13 bases between. Germline lookup yields CDR1 MNHNS and CDR2 SASEGT. CDR3 sequence: CASSEPPGEGTDTQYF. The CDR3 DNA is TGTGCCAGCAGTGAACCCCCAGGGGAAGGCACAGATACGCAGTATTTT.

This clonotype was seen a few times. The chain recombines TRBV19 with TRBJ2-7; D possibly corresponds to TRBD1 (5 bases). The germline CDR1 and CDR2 sequences are LNHDA and SQIVND (reference sequence). V shed 2 bases and J shed 3 bases, with 14 bases lying between them. This CDR3 region has 15 residues. CDR3 DNA sequence: TGTGCCAGTAGTATATCGCCCTTAGGGGACTACGAGCAGTACTTC. This encodes CASSISPLGDYEQYF.

Many counts were recorded for this clonotype. This chain links TRBV7-9 with TRBJ2-7, with 8 bases fitting TRBD1. CDR3 size: 15 residues. V lost 5 bases to trimming and J lost 5 bases; unmatched junction nucleotides: 11. Per the germline V gene, CDR1 is SEHNR and CDR2 is FQNEAQ (reference sequence). The CDR3 loop is CASSPDRAVPDEQYF. CDR3 DNA: TGTGCCAGCAGCCCGGACAGGGCCGTCCCGGACGAGCAGTACTTC.

The chain employs TRBV12-3 or TRBV12-4 and TRBJ2-2, with D unresolved. This CDR3 is 14 amino acids long. V lost 6 bases and J lost 1, with 9 bases in between. CDR3 coding DNA: TGTGCCAGCAGGATGGAAGGGAACACCGGGGAGCTGTTTTTT. This codes for CASRMEGNTGELFF.